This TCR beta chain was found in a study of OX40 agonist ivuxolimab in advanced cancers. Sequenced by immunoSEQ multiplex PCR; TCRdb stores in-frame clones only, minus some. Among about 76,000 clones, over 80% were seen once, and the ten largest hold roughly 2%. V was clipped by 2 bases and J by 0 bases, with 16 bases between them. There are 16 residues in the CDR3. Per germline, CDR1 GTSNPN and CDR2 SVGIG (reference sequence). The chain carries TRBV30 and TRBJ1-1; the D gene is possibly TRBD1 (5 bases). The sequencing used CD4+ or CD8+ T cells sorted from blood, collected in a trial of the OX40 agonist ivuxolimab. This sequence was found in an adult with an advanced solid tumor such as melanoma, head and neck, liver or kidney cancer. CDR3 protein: CAWSPRGTGLNTEAFF. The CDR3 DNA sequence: TGTGCCTGGAGTCCGCGCGGAACAGGATTGAACACTGAAGCTTTCTTT.